The TCR beta chain described here comes from a study of OX40 agonist ivuxolimab in advanced cancers. Regarding the study in general: Ivuxolimab was an agonistic, fully human IgG2 monoclonal antibody directed against OX40 (CD134), a costimulatory receptor. The dose-escalation cohort was over 70% male with a mean age of about 54 years, ranging from roughly 23 to 79. Among the roughly 50 dose-escalation patients, some 20 had hepatocellular carcinoma, around 15 melanoma, 9 renal cell carcinoma and 9 head and neck cancer. Partial responses occurred in three dose-escalation patients: two with cutaneous melanoma and one with hepatocellular carcinoma. Prior anti-PD-1, anti-PD-L1 or anti-CTLA-4 therapy was permitted, and 35% to 40% of dose-escalation patients had received checkpoint inhibitors. Intravenous ivuxolimab was administered to patients every 2 weeks at six dose levels: 0.01, 0.1, 0.3, 1.5, 3 and 10 mg/kg. The purpose of peripheral TCRbeta sequencing was to test whether ivuxolimab changed TCR sequence diversity and led to clonal T-cell expansion. The paper covers the monotherapy dose-escalation part of the phase I ivuxolimab trial, which included N of about 51 patients.

In regard to this clone: Its binding antigen is unknown. Qualities for individual bases were not recorded, and no much larger clone is one base off.

Its CDR3 holds 17 amino acids, cysteine through phenylalanine. Just CDR3 DNA is preserved here, 51 bases in frame from base 1. The CDR1 and CDR2 encoded by the germline V gene are SGHAT and FQNNGV. The junction carries 16 bases between V and J, which are trimmed by 2 bases and 0 bases respectively. Patients with autoimmune disease history or receiving systemic immunosuppression were excluded from the trial. In every dose cohort, peripheral blood was drawn for TCR sequencing at baseline, cycle 4 day 1, and cycle 7 day 1. Samples were obtained from an open-label, multicenter, first-in-human phase I dose-escalation trial of ivuxolimab. Adults with locally advanced or metastatic head and neck squamous cell, hepatocellular, melanoma or renal cell carcinoma were enrolled in the trial. Before TCR sequencing, CD4+ T cells and CD8+ T cells were sorted from peripheral blood as separate populations. Genomic DNA was isolated from the sorted cells so that the TCRbeta CDR3 region could be sequenced. TCRbeta CDR3 regions were sequenced using the immunoSEQ Assay. Entries here come from immuneACCESS through TCRdb and include only in-frame sequences with V and J called. Some clones fail to appear in such tables; in the studies checked, an unresolved V gene covers under half of the shortfall, and the cause of the remainder is unknown. This sample gives about 150,000 clones in total; 75% to 95% of them show up just once. The ten biggest clones cover 0.9% to 1.2% of the sample.

Paper-wide results and their limitations: Low levels of normalized T-cell clonal expansion were also shown by some nonresponding patients. After ivuxolimab, expanded clones were on average more numerous among CD8+ T cells than among CD4+ T cells. The antigen specificity of the peripheral T cells that underwent clonal expansion was not determined. Clonal expansion of both CD4+ and CD8+ blood T cells was observed from baseline to week 6 at doses 0.1 to 3.0 mg/kg. Partial responders in the 0.1-3.0 mg/kg groups had among the lowest normalized peripheral clonal expansion, especially among CD8+ T cells.

The sample was CD4+ or CD8+ T cells sorted from blood, taken in a trial of the OX40 agonist ivuxolimab. The rearranged segments are TRBV11-2 and TRBJ1-1, with a tentative D gene TRBD1 over 6 matching bases. The receptor's source is an adult with an advanced solid tumor such as melanoma, head and neck, liver or kidney cancer. Here the CDR3 is given as CASSLRSGGHLNTEAFF. The nucleotides are TGTGCCAGCAGCTTACGTTCCGGGGGGCATTTGAACACTGAAGCTTTCTTT. Here the CDR3 is joined to the reference TRBV11-2 and TRBJ1-1 genes, and the full variable domain is: EAGVAQSPRYKIIEKRQSVAFWCNPISGHATLYWYQQILGQGPKLLIQFQNNGVVDDSQLPKDRFSAERLKGVDSTLKIQPAKLEDSAVYLCASSLRSGGHLNTEAFFGQGTRLTVV.